This entry features one T cell receptor beta chain sequence. What it recognizes is unknown. This sample is part of a study of cytotoxic CD8 clonotypes in ibrutinib-treated CLL. About the research overall: Following treatment for a median around 11 months, range 6 to 36, response samples were then taken. Findings and limits, study-wide: Patients showed higher baseline clonality than age-matched healthy donors, and it tracked circulating CD8+ T-cell counts. Public clonotypes, rarely seen, contracted or held steady on treatment.

Germline values: CDR1 SNHLY, CDR2 FYNNEI. The CDR3 runs 16 residues. The V and J ends lost 6 bases and 4 bases respectively, with 21 bases between them. With sequencing, the targeted depth ranged from 1 in 200,000 to 1 in 1 million T cells. The data were produced by immunoSEQ multiplex PCR, yet TCRdb's version contains in-frame clones alone and is incomplete. The sample lists under 200,000 clones, 70% to 85% occurring once. Source: PBMCs, taken after 12 months of ibrutinib treatment. The chain recombines TRBV2 with TRBJ1-2, with a possible D match to TRBD1 (6 bases). The source is a human donor with chronic lymphocytic leukemia. The CDR3 protein is CASSAPRGPRGYGYTF. In DNA, the CDR3 is TGTGCCAGCAGCGCGCCTCGGGGGCCGCGGGGCTATGGCTACACCTTC.